A single sample is the source of the 8 T cell receptor beta chains below, sequenced in a study of blood T cells in healthy people across ages. With a J-beta primer mix and a sample-barcoded 5' primer, a second PCR ran 7 to 11 cycles. TCRdb passed the 5' RACE reads through MiXCR, listing each CDR3 protein once. The data show about 1.1 million distinct CDR3 sequences, with 35% to 40% seen just once and 10% to 15% held by the top ten. Sequencing was done on a sample of blood. The receptors here all came from a young man in good health.

The J gene is TRBJ2-1, the V gene TRBV7-2, with 8 bases that match TRBD2. The V and J ends lost 2 bases and 2 bases, in that order; junction bases with no gene match: 11. The CDR3 length is 18 residues. The germline V gene has CDR1 SGHTA and CDR2 FQGNSA. CDR3 DNA sequence: TGTGCCAGCAGCTTATCGGCGGGGGGTACGGTACCCTACAATGAGCAGTTCTTC. Translated, it gives CASSLSAGGTVPYNEQFF. The complete variable domain, with remaining parts taken from reference TRBV7-2 and TRBJ2-1, reads GAGVSQSPSNKVTEKGKDVELRCDPISGHTALYWYRQSLGQGLEFLIYFQGNSAPDKSGLPSDRFSAERTGGSVSTLTIQRTQQEDSAVYLCASSLSAGGTVPYNEQFFGPGTRLTVL.

This clonotype was seen more than once but under ten times. The genes are TRBV7-2 and TRBJ2-5; D is unclear. Germline CDR1 and CDR2: SGHTA and FQGNSA. This CDR3 region has 14 residues. Trimming shortened V by 3 bases and J by 4 bases, and 12 bases separated the two germline ends. CDR3 loop: CASSFGNNAETQYF. The CDR3, as DNA: TGTGCCAGCAGCTTCGGTAATAATGCAGAGACCCAGTACTTC.

This clonotype has only a few counts. The V and J genes are TRBV10-3 and TRBJ1-2, with D uncertain. V dropped 0 bases and J dropped 0 bases, with 8 bases sitting between them. Looked up from germline, CDR1 is ENHRY and CDR2 is SYGVKD. The CDR3 consists of 15 residues. CDR3 residues: CAISESTGTNYGYTF. DNA for the CDR3: TGTGCCATCAGTGAGTCGACGGGGACTAACTATGGCTACACCTTC.

The CDR3 spells CSAFTTSYGYTF. The CDR3 DNA is TGCAGTGCTTTTACAACCTCCTATGGCTACACCTTC. The V call is TRBV20-1, the J call TRBJ1-2; D uncertain. The CDR3 extends over 12 amino acids. The ends were cut back, 5 bases at V and 4 bases at J, with 11 bases in the middle. Germline V gives CDR1 DFQATT, CDR2 SNEGSKA (reference sequence).

The rearrangement links TRBV6-1 to TRBJ2-1, with 14 nucleotides matching TRBD2. Per the germline V gene, CDR1 is MNHNS and CDR2 is SASEGT. This CDR3 region has 15 residues. Trimming removed 7 bases from V and 3 bases from J; junction bases left unmatched: 2. The CDR3 spells CASTGLAGGYNEQFF. DNA of the CDR3: TGTGCCAGCACTGGACTAGCGGGGGGCTACAATGAGCAGTTCTTC.

The chain carries TRBV7-2 and TRBJ1-2; possibly TRBD1 for D (5 bases). In germline, CDR1 is SGHTA, CDR2 FQGNSA. This CDR3 region has 15 residues. Trimming left V 5 bases short and J 1 base short, with 14 bases between. The DNA of the CDR3 is TGTGCCAGCAGCCCCCGGGGCGTCCTTAACTATGGCTACACCTTC. Translating it yields CASSPRGVLNYGYTF. Combining the CDR3 with reference TRBV7-2 and TRBJ1-2 gives the whole variable domain GAGVSQSPSNKVTEKGKDVELRCDPISGHTALYWYRQSLGQGLEFLIYFQGNSAPDKSGLPSDRFSAERTGGSVSTLTIQRTQQEDSAVYLCASSPRGVLNYGYTFGSGTRLTVV.

This chain connects TRBV30 to TRBJ1-6; D not resolved. CDR1 GTSNPN and CDR2 SVGIG come from the germline V gene (reference sequence). With 0 bases removed from V and 0 bases from J, the gap between germline ends came to 18 bases. The CDR3 runs to 19 residues. The CDR3 reads CAWSVLEEDSSSYNSPLHF. For the CDR3, the DNA is TGTGCCTGGAGTGTACTTGAGGAGGACTCGAGCTCCTATAATTCACCCCTCCACTTT.

This sequence joins TRBV6-5 and TRBJ2-7; no definite D call. V shed 4 bases and J shed 3 bases, with 7 bases lying between them. The CDR3 is 12 amino acids. Germline CDR1 MNHEY, CDR2 SVGAGI. The CDR3 coding sequence is TGTGCCAGCAGTTCATCAGTCTACGAGCAGTACTTC. This gives the protein CASSSSVYEQYF.